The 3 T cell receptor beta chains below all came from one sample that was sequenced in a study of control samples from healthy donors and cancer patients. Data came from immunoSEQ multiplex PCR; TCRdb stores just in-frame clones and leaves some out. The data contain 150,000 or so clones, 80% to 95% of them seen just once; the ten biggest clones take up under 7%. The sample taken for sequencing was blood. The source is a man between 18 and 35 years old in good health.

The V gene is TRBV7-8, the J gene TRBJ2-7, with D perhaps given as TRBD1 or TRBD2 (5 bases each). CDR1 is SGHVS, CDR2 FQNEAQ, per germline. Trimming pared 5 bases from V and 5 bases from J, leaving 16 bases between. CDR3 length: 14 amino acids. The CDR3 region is CASSPGPGPNEQYF. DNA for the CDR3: TGTGCCAGCAGCCCGGGACCAGGGCCTAACGAGCAGTACTTC.

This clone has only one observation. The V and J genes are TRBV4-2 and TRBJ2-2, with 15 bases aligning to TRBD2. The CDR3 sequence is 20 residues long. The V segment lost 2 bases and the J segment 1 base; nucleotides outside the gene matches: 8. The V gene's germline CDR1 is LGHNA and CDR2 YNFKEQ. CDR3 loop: CASSQLGLAGGIQNTGELFF. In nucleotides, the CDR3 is TGTGCCAGCAGCCAACTAGGACTAGCGGGAGGGATTCAGAACACCGGGGAGCTGTTTTTT.

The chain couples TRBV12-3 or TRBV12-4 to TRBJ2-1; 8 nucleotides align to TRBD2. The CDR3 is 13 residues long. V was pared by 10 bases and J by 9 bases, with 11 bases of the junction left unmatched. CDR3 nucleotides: TGTGCCACCTTCGGCGGGGGGCAGGGTGAGCAGTTCTTC. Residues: CATFGGGQGEQFF.